The 7 T cell receptor beta chains listed next were all sequenced from one sample in a study of T cells expressing NK-cell markers. TCRdb re-called the 5' RACE reads and gives one entry per CDR3 protein, without DNA. The sample table sets out over 350,000 distinct CDR3 sequences. The sequencing sample was made of blood T cells: a sorted CD56 or NKG2C T cell subset, CD4+ or CD8+ T cells, or bulk PBMC T cells (not recorded which). The receptors stem from a woman in her forties or fifties in good health.

The gene calls are TRBV14 and TRBJ2-1; the TCRdb call, TRBD2, lacks DNA for checking. The V gene's germline CDR1 is SGHDN and CDR2 FVKESK. The CDR3 is 16 residues long. The CDR3 sequence: CASSQAHGLAGGPQFF.

The chain has TRBV20-1 and TRBJ2-1; with no DNA, the TCRdb D assignment of TRBD2 cannot be verified. Germline assignment: CDR1 DFQATT and CDR2 SNEGSKA (reference sequence). The CDR3 sequence is 17 residues long. This chain's CDR3 is CSARGGRAKVSSNEQFF.

The chain uses TRBV4-2 and TRBJ1-3. This CDR3 is 15 amino acids long. CDR1 is LGHNA, CDR2 YNFKEQ, per germline. CDR3 sequence reads: CASSQEGGAGNTIYF.

CDR3 in amino acids: CATSDPPTASQYF. The V gene is TRBV24-1, the J gene TRBJ2-3. The CDR3 length is 13 residues. CDR1 and CDR2 (germline): KGHDR, SFDVKD.

The J gene is TRBJ2-3, the V gene TRBV7-8; without DNA, the TCRdb call of TRBD2 cannot be checked. There are 16 residues in the CDR3. Germline V gives CDR1 SGHVS, CDR2 FQNEAQ. The chain's CDR3 is CASSPIAGGPTDTQYF.

CDR3: CASSLSRWGPDTDTQYF. V and J are TRBV11-2 and TRBJ2-3; the D call of TRBD1 rests on TCRdb alone, since no DNA is present to check it. Germline CDR1 is SGHAT and CDR2 is FQNNGV. The CDR3 sequence is 17 residues long.

The chain links TRBV15 to TRBJ2-5; without DNA, the TCRdb call of TRBD2 cannot be checked. Germline assignment: CDR1 LNHNV and CDR2 YYDKDF (reference sequence). The CDR3 is 17 amino acids. CDR3 in amino acids: CATSRDLSREGHETQYF.